This T cell receptor (beta chain) originates from a study of shared clonotypes between healthy human individuals. At the level of the study: There were three CD4 naive, three CD4 memory, two CD8 naive and one CD8 memory plates per donor.

Overall study findings and caveats: Rarefaction exposed incomplete sorted-subset sequencing despite large depth.

CD45RO-negative cells were positively selected for CCR7, leaving out terminally differentiated effector memory CD45RA+ cells. The table lists this clone with a count of one. The antigen is not known. The CDR3 totals 16 residues. Germline values: CDR1 LNHNV, CDR2 YYDKDF (reference sequence). Trimming pared 5 bases from V and 9 bases from J, leaving 23 bases between. Only in-frame clones appear in the TCRdb table, and some are missing; sequencing was by immunoSEQ multiplex PCR. This table has around 2.1 million clones, approximately 94% appearing once. J is TRBJ1-5 and V is TRBV15; tentative D call: TRBD1 (5 bases). This TCR was sampled from a man younger than 35 in good health. Some clones in this sample may be carry-over from other donors' samples. Sequencing was carried out using naive CD8+ T cells from PBMCs. The DNA for the CDR3 is TGTGCCACCAGCCCTGGAGGGGCGGCAGTTGGCGGGCCCCAGCATTTT. This gives the protein CATSPGGAAVGGPQHF.